Listed below are T cell receptor beta chains from one sample, sequenced in a study of cytomegalovirus exposure and HLA in healthy donors. Assay used: immunoSEQ multiplex PCR; TCRdb lists only in-frame clones, some missing. In the table there are roughly 73,000 clones, around 96% of which are singletons. The specimen was PBMCs. Source of these receptors: a man between 18 and 35 years old in good health and CMV-seronegative. The CDR3 runs from the conserved cysteine through the conserved F or W. A D gene is named only where the DNA matches it firmly. Not all rows give a size; the values are once, few, many and, for expanded clones, a class.

d_call j_call clone_size v_call cdr3_aa cdr3_nt
TRBD1 TRBJ2-7 - TRBV6-1 CASSEASGTGSYEQYF TGTGCCAGCAGTGAAGCGTCCGGGACAGGCTCCTACGAGCAGTACTTC
TRBD1 TRBJ2-7 - TRBV18 CASSPGQGEAYEQYF TGTGCCAGCTCACCGGGACAGGGGGAAGCCTACGAGCAGTACTTC
- TRBJ2-1 - TRBV7-3 CASSFLSNEQFF TGTGCCAGCAGCTTCCTCTCCAATGAGCAGTTCTTC
- TRBJ1-1 - TRBV9 CASSVNPRAMDTEAFF TGTGCCAGCAGCGTCAACCCCAGGGCGATGGACACTGAAGCTTTCTTT
TRBD2 TRBJ2-5 - TRBV7-6 CASSFSGNQETQYF TGTGCCAGCAGCTTTAGCGGGAACCAAGAGACCCAGTACTTC
- TRBJ1-1 - TRBV5-5 CASSWEVDRFGTEAFF TGTGCCAGCAGCTGGGAAGTCGACAGGTTCGGGACTGAAGCTTTCTTT
- TRBJ2-7 - TRBV28 CASSFARVEQYF TGTGCCAGCAGTTTTGCGCGGGTGGAGCAGTACTTC
- TRBJ1-2 - TRBV11-2 CASSLGYLGAQDGYTF TGTGCCAGCAGCTTAGGTTACTTAGGGGCACAGGATGGCTACACCTTC
- TRBJ2-7 - TRBV5-6 CASSLELVSSYEQYF TGTGCCAGCAGCTTGGAGCTGGTAAGCTCCTACGAGCAGTACTTC
TRBD1 TRBJ2-7 - TRBV27 CASSLRGRLYEQYF TGTGCCAGCAGTTTGAGGGGGCGCCTCTACGAGCAGTACTTC
TRBD1 TRBJ1-3 - TRBV25-1 CASSSGTGPSGNTIYF TGTGCCAGCAGTTCCGGGACAGGTCCCTCTGGAAACACCATATATTTT
TRBD1 TRBJ2-5 - TRBV11-1 CASSLGGTGRGETQYF TGTGCCAGCAGCTTAGGGGGGACAGGGAGAGGAGAGACCCAGTACTTC
- TRBJ1-1 - TRBV19 CASSEFRTETFF TGTGCCAGTAGTGAATTCCGGACTGAAACTTTCTTT
- TRBJ2-1 - TRBV5-1 CASSLVDSSYNEQFF TGCGCCAGCAGCTTGGTCGACAGCTCCTACAATGAGCAGTTCTTC
- TRBJ1-2 - TRBV19 CASSTPRGLNYGYTF TGTGCCAGTAGCACCCCCCGAGGGTTGAACTATGGCTACACCTTC
- TRBJ2-5 - TRBV27 CASSPTGYLRTQYF TGTGCCAGCAGTCCTACCGGTTACCTCCGAACCCAGTACTTC
TRBD1 TRBJ1-1 - TRBV9 CASSVADRVNTEAFF TGTGCCAGCAGCGTAGCGGACAGGGTGAACACTGAAGCTTTCTTT
- TRBJ2-1 - TRBV19 CASSSGQHNEQFF TGTGCCAGTAGTTCGGGACAACACAATGAGCAGTTCTTC
TRBD1 TRBJ1-5 - TRBV18 CASSYRGSPQHF TGTGCCAGCTCCTACAGGGGCTCGCCCCAGCATTTT
TRBD1 TRBJ2-6 once TRBV30 CAWMTGTGANVLTF TGTGCCTGGATGACAGGGACTGGGGCCAACGTCCTGACTTTC
TRBD1 TRBJ1-4 - TRBV18 CASSPRTGVDEKLFF TGTGCCAGCTCACCACGGACAGGGGTTGATGAAAAACTGTTTTTT
- TRBJ2-1 - TRBV6-1 CASSEIGELQFF TGTGCCAGCAGTGAAATCGGGGAGCTACAGTTCTTC
- TRBJ2-1 - TRBV5-4 CASSLSGGGKEAQQFF TGTGCCAGCAGCTTATCAGGGGGAGGCAAGGAGGCACAGCAGTTCTTC
TRBD1 TRBJ2-1 - TRBV27 CASSKDRNGEQFF TGTGCCAGCAGTAAGGACAGGAACGGTGAGCAGTTCTTC
- TRBJ2-3 - TRBV7-2 CASSSRPGGPATDTQYF TGTGCCAGCAGCTCACGCCCAGGGGGGCCGGCCACAGATACGCAGTATTTT
TRBD1 TRBJ1-1 - TRBV7-6 CASSLVGQTEAFF TGTGCCAGCAGCTTAGTGGGACAGACTGAAGCTTTCTTT
- TRBJ1-3 once TRBV28 CASSWGGSGNTIYF TGTGCCAGCAGTTGGGGCGGCTCTGGAAACACCATATATTTT
- TRBJ1-6 - TRBV11-2 CASSLGIQKSPLHF TGTGCCAGCAGCTTAGGGATACAGAAATCACCCCTCCACTTT
TRBD1 TRBJ2-5 - TRBV9 CASSAGGRVQETQYF TGTGCCAGCAGCGCAGGGGGTCGGGTACAAGAGACCCAGTACTTC
TRBD1 TRBJ1-6 - TRBV19 CASSWGQEYNSPLHF TGTGCCAGTAGCTGGGGACAGGAATATAATTCACCCCTCCACTTT
- TRBJ2-3 - TRBV27 CASSPLLGGDTQYF TGTGCCAGCAGTCCACTCCTGGGGGGAGATACGCAGTATTTT
- TRBJ1-2 - TRBV18 CASSPLSGEVENGYTF TGTGCCAGCTCACCACTCTCAGGGGAAGTGGAGAATGGCTACACCTTC
TRBD2 TRBJ2-1 - TRBV7-9 CASSLGLAGGLSYNEQFF TGTGCCAGCAGCTTAGGACTAGCGGGGGGGCTATCTTACAATGAGCAGTTCTTC
- TRBJ2-5 - TRBV2 CASSESETQYF TGTGCCAGCAGTGAATCGGAGACCCAGTACTTC
TRBD1 TRBJ1-1 once TRBV11-2 CASRPAGGSTEAFF TGTGCCAGCAGGCCTGCAGGGGGTTCAACTGAAGCTTTCTTT
- TRBJ2-3 - TRBV6-4 CASSDGSTDTQYF TGTGCCAGCAGTGATGGTAGTACAGATACGCAGTATTTT
- TRBJ2-1 once TRBV14 CASSYSGSLNYNEQFF TGTGCCAGCAGCTATTCAGGCAGTCTAAACTACAATGAGCAGTTCTTC
- TRBJ1-1 - TRBV27 CASSRGLLAGENTEAFF TGTGCCAGCAGTCGGGGTCTCTTAGCGGGGGAGAACACTGAAGCTTTCTTT
TRBD2 TRBJ2-5 - TRBV7-9 CASSPSQRLAGGQETQYF TGTGCCAGCAGCCCTAGCCAGCGACTAGCGGGGGGGCAGGAGACCCAGTACTTC
- TRBJ1-1 - TRBV7-9 CASSLTEAFF TGTGCCAGCAGCCTCACTGAAGCTTTCTTT
TRBD1 TRBJ1-1 - TRBV30 CAWSRSGGTEAFF TGTGCCTGGAGTCGGTCAGGGGGCACTGAAGCTTTCTTT
- TRBJ2-5 - TRBV28 CASSPLQNLRETQYF TGTGCCAGCAGTCCCCTCCAGAATTTGCGGGAGACCCAGTACTTC
TRBD1 TRBJ2-5 - TRBV10-3 CAISEDRARQETQYF TGTGCCATCAGTGAGGACAGGGCCCGCCAAGAGACCCAGTACTTC
- TRBJ1-2 - TRBV2 CASRETGGLYYGYTF TGTGCCAGCAGGGAGACGGGGGGCTTATACTATGGCTACACCTTC
TRBD1 TRBJ2-3 - TRBV5-1 CASSLGQATDTQYF TGCGCCAGCAGCCTCGGACAGGCCACAGATACGCAGTATTTT
- TRBJ1-5 - TRBV4-2 CASSQAGAGQPQHF TGTGCCAGCAGCCAAGCAGGGGCGGGTCAGCCCCAGCATTTT
- TRBJ1-1 - TRBV7-8 CASSLMGVVGDEAFF TGTGCCAGCAGCTTAATGGGCGTCGTCGGGGATGAAGCTTTCTTT
TRBD1 TRBJ1-1 - TRBV28 CASSTRPGTGIGEAFF TGTGCCAGCAGTACTCGTCCCGGGACAGGGATCGGGGAAGCTTTCTTT
- TRBJ1-1 - TRBV5-1 CASSWRLDTEAFF TGCGCCAGCAGCTGGAGGTTGGACACTGAAGCTTTCTTT
- TRBJ1-1 - TRBV19 CASSIVKGWNTEAFF TGTGCCAGTAGTATAGTCAAGGGGTGGAACACTGAAGCTTTCTTT
TRBD1 TRBJ1-2 - TRBV28 CASSPWTGEAYGYTF TGTGCCAGCAGTCCCTGGACAGGGGAAGCCTATGGCTACACCTTC
TRBD2 TRBJ2-3 - TRBV4-2 CASSHDSGTRLNTQYF TGTGCCAGCAGCCACGATTCAGGGACTAGGCTAAATACGCAGTATTTT
- TRBJ2-1 - TRBV2 CASSERVGEQFF TGTGCCAGCAGTGAACGGGTGGGTGAGCAGTTCTTC
- TRBJ2-1 - TRBV6-6 CASSYVRDSLSNEQFF TGTGCCAGCAGTTACGTCCGGGACTCCCTAAGCAATGAGCAGTTCTTC
TRBD1 TRBJ1-2 once TRBV5-6 CASSLGQGPNYGYTF TGTGCCAGCAGCTTGGGACAGGGTCCTAACTATGGCTACACCTTC
TRBD1 TRBJ1-1 - TRBV2 CASSEQGGGPEAFF TGTGCCAGCAGTGAACAAGGGGGCGGTCCTGAAGCTTTCTTT